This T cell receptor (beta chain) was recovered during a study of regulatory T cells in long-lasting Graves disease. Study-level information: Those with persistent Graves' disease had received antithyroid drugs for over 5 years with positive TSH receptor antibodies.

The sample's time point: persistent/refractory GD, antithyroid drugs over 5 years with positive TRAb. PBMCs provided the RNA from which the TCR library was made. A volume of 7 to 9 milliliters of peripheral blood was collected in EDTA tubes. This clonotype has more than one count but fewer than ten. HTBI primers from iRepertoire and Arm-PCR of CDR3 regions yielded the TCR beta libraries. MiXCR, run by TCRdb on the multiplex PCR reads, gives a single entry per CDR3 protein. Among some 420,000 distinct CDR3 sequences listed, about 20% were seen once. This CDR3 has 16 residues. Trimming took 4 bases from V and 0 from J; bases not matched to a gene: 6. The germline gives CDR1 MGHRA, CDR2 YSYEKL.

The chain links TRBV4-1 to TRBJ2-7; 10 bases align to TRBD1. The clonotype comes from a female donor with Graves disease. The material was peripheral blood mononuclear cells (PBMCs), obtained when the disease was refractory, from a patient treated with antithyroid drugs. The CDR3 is CASSRGGQGSSYEQYF. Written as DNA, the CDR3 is TGCGCCAGCAGCCGAGGGGGACAGGGGAGCTCCTACGAGCAGTACTTC.